This T cell receptor (beta chain) comes out of a study of blood T cell repertoires in COVID-19. The wider study: PBMCs, B-cell-depleted T cells, or T cells provided the cDNA or gDNA that made up the material.

Assay used: immunoSEQ multiplex PCR; TCRdb lists only in-frame clones, some missing. The sample lists about 44,000 clones; about 89% were seen once. The CDR3 totals 14 residues. CDR1 is SNHLY, CDR2 FYNNEI, per germline. The J segment lost 0 bases and the V segment lost 6 bases, leaving 4 bases of the junction unmatched. Sequenced material: peripheral blood. V is TRBV2 and J is TRBJ1-1, with 7 bases lining up with TRBD1. The source of this sequence is a man aged 65 to 79 with active COVID-19. The CDR3 is CASSRQGLNTEAFF. DNA for the CDR3: TGTGCCAGCAGCCGACAGGGTCTGAACACTGAAGCTTTCTTT. The whole variable domain, remainder taken from reference TRBV2 and TRBJ1-1, is EPEVTQTPSHQVTQMGQEVILRCVPISNHLYFYWYRQILGQKVEFLVSFYNNEISEKSEIFDDQFSVERPDGSNFTLKIRSTKLEDSAMYFCASSRQGLNTEAFFGQGTRLTVV.